The 9 T cell receptor beta chains below come from one sample, sequenced in a study of immune cell composition in non-small cell lung cancer. Measured with immunoSEQ multiplex PCR; TCRdb has only the in-frame clones, and not every one. Of some 13,000 clones listed, around 75% are singletons. The sequencing sample was made of lung tumor tissue. The origin of the receptors is a human donor with non-small cell lung cancer.

This clone appeared a single time. The chain recombines TRBV30 with TRBJ1-2; D gene unclear. Germline values: CDR1 GTSNPN, CDR2 SVGIG (reference sequence). Trimming cost V 0 bases and J 5 bases, with 10 bases left between them. This CDR3 contains 13 residues. The CDR3 loop reads CAWSVLSGYGYTF. The CDR3, as DNA: TGTGCCTGGAGTGTACTATCCGGGTATGGCTACACCTTC.

This clone was recorded a few times. The chain has TRBV4-3 and TRBJ2-7; 11 nucleotides line up with TRBD2. Looked up from germline, CDR1 is LGHNA and CDR2 is YSLEER. This CDR3 is 18 amino acids long. V lost 0 bases to trimming and J lost 0 bases; unmatched junction nucleotides: 7. CDR3 nucleotides: TGCGCCAGCAGCCAAGATTCTAGCGGGGGGCCGAGCTCCTACGAGCAGTACTTC. Translating it yields CASSQDSSGGPSSYEQYF.

This chain's CDR3 is CASNYINPGTVNTEAFF. The CDR3 coding sequence is TGTGCCAGCAACTATATAAACCCCGGGACAGTGAACACTGAAGCTTTCTTT. V is TRBV11-3 and J is TRBJ1-1, with 7 positions matching TRBD1. Germline trimming cut 7 bases from V and 0 bases from J; bases unmatched to any gene: 14. This CDR3 is 17 amino acids long. Germline CDR1 is SGHNT and CDR2 is YENEEA.

The chain has TRBV6-5 and TRBJ1-4, with a possible D match to TRBD1 (6 bases). Per the germline V gene, CDR1 is MNHEY and CDR2 is SVGAGI. Trimming removed 7 bases at V and 1 base at J, with 10 bases between. The CDR3 runs 14 residues. CDR3 in amino acids: CASKQGLTNEKLFF. The CDR3, as DNA: TGTGCCAGCAAACAGGGTCTAACTAATGAAAAACTGTTTTTT.

V and J are TRBV6-5 and TRBJ2-7; 7 nucleotides align to TRBD2. The V and J ends lost 6 bases and 0 bases, in that order; junction bases with no gene match: 2. This CDR3 is 13 amino acids long. Germline V gives CDR1 MNHEY, CDR2 SVGAGI. CDR3 loop: CASRGLTSYEQYF. In nucleotides, the CDR3 is TGTGCCAGCAGGGGACTAACCTCCTACGAGCAGTACTTC.

The V gene is TRBV29-1, the J gene TRBJ1-1; a possible D gene is TRBD1 (5 bases). V lost 6 bases and J lost 6, with 26 bases in between. There are 16 residues in the CDR3. CDR1 is SQVTM, CDR2 ANQGSEA, per germline. CDR3 loop: CSVRPGATDGGAEAFF. CDR3 in DNA: TGCAGCGTCCGCCCCGGGGCTACAGACGGAGGGGCTGAAGCTTTCTTT.

The J gene is TRBJ2-7, the V gene TRBV6-6; 7 bases line up with TRBD1. The CDR3 totals 14 residues. V was clipped by 2 bases and J by 4 bases; unmatched bases: 5. Germline CDR1 MNHNY, CDR2 SVGAGI (reference sequence). CDR3 residues: CASSYGDRVYEQYF. The CDR3 DNA reads as TGTGCCAGCAGTTACGGGGACAGAGTATACGAGCAGTACTTC.

The V gene is TRBV9, the J gene TRBJ2-7, with D perhaps matching TRBD2 (6 bases). Germline loops: CDR1 SGDLS, CDR2 YYNGEE. This CDR3 is built from 14 residues. The V gene lost 5 bases and the J gene lost 4 bases, with 16 bases spanning the gap. CDR3 sequence: CASSPRGNRYEQYF. The DNA for the CDR3 is TGTGCCAGCAGTCCCCGGGGGAACAGGTACGAGCAGTACTTC.

The chain couples TRBV6-1 to TRBJ2-5; D possibly corresponds to TRBD2 (6 bases). This CDR3 region has 15 residues. V lost 5 bases and J lost 2, with 15 bases in between. Germline CDR1 reads MNHNS; CDR2 reads SASEGT. CDR3 bases: TGTGCCAGCAGTTCCACACTAGCCGCGCAAGAGACCCAGTACTTC. This sequence encodes CASSSTLAAQETQYF.